A single sample is the source of the 30 T cell receptor beta chains below, sequenced in a study of blood T cell repertoires in COVID-19. Some clones are missing from TCRdb's copy, which holds only in-frame ones; the method was immunoSEQ multiplex PCR. The data show some 450,000 clones, approximately 90% seen once. Sequencing was carried out using peripheral blood. The receptor source for this set is a woman in her forties or fifties with COVID-19, enrolled during active disease.

This chain links TRBV18 with TRBJ1-2, with a possible D match to TRBD1 (6 bases). Deletions cut 2 bases from V and 4 bases from J, with 8 bases between. This CDR3 is built from 13 residues. Germline CDR1 reads KGHSH; CDR2 reads LQKENI. CDR3 sequence (DNA): TGTGCCAGCTCACCAGGACAGCTCTATGGCTACACCTTC. This translates into CASSPGQLYGYTF.

V usage is TRBV5-1 and J usage is TRBJ1-2; D is uncertain. In germline, CDR1 is SGHRS, CDR2 YFSETQ. This CDR3 contains 12 residues. V lost 5 bases and J 7 bases, leaving 12 bases between the germline ends. CDR3 DNA sequence: TGCGCCAGCAGTAACAGTGGTCGTGGCTACACCTTC. It codes for CASSNSGRGYTF.

The chain links TRBV6-2 or TRBV6-3 to TRBJ1-1; D gene ambiguous. Trimming took 0 bases from V and 8 from J, leaving 10 bases between them. CDR1 and CDR2 from the germline V gene are MNHEY and SVGEGT. CDR3 length: 13 amino acids. CDR3 sequence reads: CASSYSRDREAFF. In DNA form, the CDR3 reads TGTGCCAGCAGTTACTCCCGGGATAGAGAAGCTTTCTTT.

This rearrangement joins TRBV19 to TRBJ1-1; TRBD1 agrees at 9 bases. In germline, CDR1 is LNHDA, CDR2 SQIVND (reference sequence). The CDR3 spans 13 residues. Trimming took 8 bases from V and 3 from J; bases not matched to a gene: 4. CDR3 nucleotide sequence: TGTGCCAGTGGGAGGGACAGGGACACTGAAGCTTTCTTT. It specifies CASGRDRDTEAFF. The full variable domain, its missing parts supplied by reference TRBV19 and TRBJ1-1, is DGGITQSPKYLFRKEGQNVTLSCEQNLNHDAMYWYRQDPGQGLRLIYYSQIVNDFQKGDIAEGYSVSREKKESFPLTVTSAQKNPTAFYLCASGRDRDTEAFFGQGTRLTVV.

The chain uses TRBV7-9 and TRBJ2-7, with 9 bases matching TRBD2. CDR3 length: 13 residues. The junction had 11 bases not matched to a gene; V was cut back by 5 bases and J by 12 bases. Per the germline V gene, CDR1 is SEHNR and CDR2 is FQNEAQ (reference sequence). The CDR3 DNA follows: TGTGCCAGCAGCCCCCCCGGCGGGGGGGTTATGTACTTC. It translates to CASSPPGGGVMYF.

CDR3 region: CASQLNSRGGAGELFF. For the CDR3, the DNA is TGTGCCTCCCAGTTGAATTCGCGGGGAGGGGCCGGGGAGCTGTTTTTT. The chain uses TRBV25-1 and TRBJ2-2; the match to TRBD2 covers 7 bases. CDR1 MGHDK and CDR2 SYGVNS come from the germline V gene. This CDR3 is built from 16 residues. Germline trimming cut 11 bases from V and 6 bases from J; bases unmatched to any gene: 18.

The V gene is TRBV20-1, the J gene TRBJ1-1; D is unresolved. The CDR3 loop spans 14 amino acids. Germline loops: CDR1 DFQATT, CDR2 SNEGSKA (reference sequence). Between the trimmed V and J ends, which lost 3 bases and 2 bases, there was a span of 13 bases. The CDR3 bases are TGCAGTGCTAGTACTTTAGCCCCAAACACTGAAGCTTTCTTT. Its protein product is CSASTLAPNTEAFF.

This clone was picked up one time. The genes are TRBV15 and TRBJ2-2; D might be TRBD1 (5 bases). This CDR3 region has 13 residues. Germline V lookup: CDR1 LNHNV, CDR2 YYDKDF (reference sequence). V was trimmed by 5 bases and J by 4 bases, leaving 8 bases between them. This chain's CDR3 is CATSQGSTGELFF. CDR3 DNA sequence: TGTGCCACCAGCCAGGGTAGCACCGGGGAGCTGTTTTTT.

CDR3 sequence reads: CASSFRGSTEAFF. The CDR3 coding sequence is TGTGCCAGCAGTTTTAGAGGGAGCACTGAAGCTTTCTTT. The chain joins TRBV12-3 or TRBV12-4 to TRBJ1-1, with D unclear. The CDR3 sequence is 13 residues long. V was clipped by 3 bases and J by 4 bases, with 9 bases between them.

This clone was observed a handful of times. The V call is TRBV4-1, the J call TRBJ2-7; tentatively, D is TRBD2 (7 bases). V was clipped by 1 base and J by 2 bases, with 15 bases between them. Germline lookup yields CDR1 MGHRA and CDR2 YSYEKL. The CDR3 runs 16 residues. The CDR3, as DNA: TGCGCCAGCAGCCAAGGGGACCGGGGGGCCACCTACGAGCAGTACTTC. Translated: CASSQGDRGATYEQYF.

V is TRBV19 and J is TRBJ1-1; D is possibly TRBD1 (5 bases). Germline CDR1 is LNHDA and CDR2 is SQIVND (reference sequence). The V gene lost 4 bases and the J gene lost 5 bases, with 14 bases spanning the gap. This CDR3 comprises 14 residues. CDR3 coding DNA: TGTGCCAGTAGTACTTCAGGGTTGGGGACTGAAGCTTTCTTT. Its protein is CASSTSGLGTEAFF.

This chain's CDR3 is CASSIASAYTDTQYF. The CDR3, as DNA: TGTGCCAGTAGTATAGCCAGCGCGTACACAGATACGCAGTATTTT. The chain couples TRBV19 to TRBJ2-3, with no clear D. CDR3 length equals 15 residues. CDR1 and CDR2 from the germline V gene are LNHDA and SQIVND (reference sequence). The V gene lost 1 base and the J gene lost 2 bases, with 10 bases spanning the gap.

This chain links TRBV7-2 with TRBJ1-6; D may be TRBD1 (5 bases). This CDR3 contains 16 residues. Trimming took 1 base from V and 5 from J, leaving 12 bases between them. Germline values: CDR1 SGHTA, CDR2 FQGNSA. The CDR3 DNA reads TGTGCCAGCAGCTTAGGTCGGCGGGGGAATAATTCACCCCTCCACTTT. Its protein is CASSLGRRGNNSPLHF.

The chain recombines TRBV5-4 with TRBJ1-2; 9 positions agree with TRBD1. The V gene's germline CDR1 is SGHNT and CDR2 YYREEE (reference sequence). The CDR3 contains 18 residues. Losses at the gene ends were 4 bases for V and 3 bases for J; bases not matched to a gene: 16. CDR3 sequence reads: CASSHFPGQGRIDYGYTF. The CDR3 DNA sequence: TGTGCCAGCAGCCATTTCCCGGGACAGGGTAGAATAGACTATGGCTACACCTTC.

This chain uses TRBV3-1 (or the pseudogene TRBV3-2) with TRBJ2-7, with D possibly TRBD1 on 7 matching bases. Germline CDR1 LGHDT, CDR2 YNNKEL (reference sequence). The germline V and J ends were trimmed by 4 bases and 4 bases, with 17 bases remaining between them. The CDR3 has 15 residues. The CDR3 region has the DNA TGTGCCAGCAGCCGAACAGGGGAGGTAGAGTACGAGCAGTACTTC. Protein: CASSRTGEVEYEQYF.

This chain uses TRBV10-3 with TRBJ1-2; 12 nucleotides align to TRBD1. Per the germline V gene, CDR1 is ENHRY and CDR2 is SYGVKD. Losses at the gene ends were 0 bases for V and 9 bases for J; bases not matched to a gene: 8. There are 16 residues in the CDR3. The CDR3 sequence is CAISESGTGGAWSYTF. In nucleotides, the CDR3 is TGTGCCATCAGTGAGTCAGGGACAGGGGGCGCGTGGAGCTACACCTTC.

V and J are TRBV11-2 and TRBJ2-4; 7 bases map to TRBD1. The CDR3 extends over 14 amino acids. V was clipped by 3 bases and J by 8 bases; unmatched bases: 7. Germline loops: CDR1 SGHAT, CDR2 FQNNGV. CDR3 sequence reads: CASSLGTGADIQYF. The CDR3 nucleotides read TGTGCCAGCAGCTTGGGCACAGGGGCAGACATTCAGTACTTC.

The V gene is TRBV2, the J gene TRBJ1-2; weak D call: TRBD1 (5 bases). Trimming took 4 bases from V and 3 from J, leaving 12 bases between them. CDR1 SNHLY and CDR2 FYNNEI come from the germline V gene. The length of the CDR3 is 14 residues. CDR3 sequence reads: CASSVRGMYYGYTF. The DNA for the CDR3 is TGTGCCAGCAGTGTAAGGGGCATGTACTATGGCTACACCTTC.

The rearrangement uses TRBV10-1 and TRBJ2-1, with a weak D call TRBD1 (6 bases). There are 13 residues in the CDR3. Trimming left V 6 bases short and J 9 bases short, with 15 bases between. Germline CDR1 is WNHNN and CDR2 is SYGVQD (reference sequence). CDR3 nucleotide sequence: TGCGCCAGCAGCCGGGACATCCGGGTTGAGCAGTTCTTC. Its translation: CASSRDIRVEQFF.

The CDR3 region is CASSQLTLAGSSTDTQYF. CDR3 bases: TGCGCCAGCAGCCAATTAACACTAGCGGGGTCTAGCACAGATACGCAGTATTTT. The chain carries TRBV4-1 and TRBJ2-3; 10 bases map to TRBD2. The germline V gene has CDR1 MGHRA and CDR2 YSYEKL. The CDR3 has 18 residues. Trimming at V came to 2 bases and at J to 0 bases, leaving 8 bases not matched to a gene.

The chain carries TRBV6-5 and TRBJ2-7; 9 positions match TRBD1. Germline assignment: CDR1 MNHEY and CDR2 SVGAGI. The CDR3 contains 15 residues. V shed 6 bases, J shed 3 bases, and the junction held 9 bases outside the gene matches. DNA of the CDR3: TGTGCCAGCAGGACCGGGACAGGGTTACACTACGAGCAGTACTTC. It specifies CASRTGTGLHYEQYF.

The V gene is TRBV6-5, the J gene TRBJ2-5, with TRBD1 matching 7 bases. Unmatched junction bases numbered 8, after V lost 2 bases and J lost 2 bases. Germline CDR1 MNHEY, CDR2 SVGAGI. The CDR3 is 16 amino acids. Here the CDR3 reads CASSYRLGTVQETQYF. The CDR3 DNA reads as TGTGCCAGCAGTTACCGCCTCGGGACAGTACAAGAGACCCAGTACTTC.

The chain combines TRBV2 with TRBJ2-6; 7 bases fit TRBD1. Germline CDR1 SNHLY, CDR2 FYNNEI. Trimming removed 3 bases from V and 2 bases from J; junction bases left unmatched: 1. The CDR3 totals 15 residues. DNA for the CDR3: TGTGCCAGCAGTGAGCAGGGGGCTGGGGCCAACGTCCTGACTTTC. The encoded protein is CASSEQGAGANVLTF.

This rearrangement joins TRBV20-1 to TRBJ2-1, with D possibly TRBD2 on 5 matching bases. Per the germline V gene, CDR1 is DFQATT and CDR2 is SNEGSKA (reference sequence). This CDR3 is 11 amino acids long. Trimming cost V 6 bases and J 9 bases, with 12 bases left between them. CDR3 nucleotides: TGCAGTGCGAAACAAACTAGTGAGCAGTTCTTC. Amino acid sequence: CSAKQTSEQFF.

The table lists this clone with a few counts. The chain is built from TRBV6-6 and TRBJ1-6; no clear D. CDR1 is MNHNY, CDR2 SVGAGI, per germline (reference sequence). V lost 6 bases and J lost 5, with 11 bases in between. The CDR3 covers 14 residues. The CDR3 reads CASSPPSHNSPLHF. For the CDR3, the DNA is TGTGCCAGCAGCCCCCCGAGTCATAATTCACCCCTCCACTTT.

The sample holds one count of this clone. V usage is TRBV6-5 and J usage is TRBJ1-1; possibly TRBD1 for D (6 bases). The CDR3 length is 15 residues. Per the germline V gene, CDR1 is MNHEY and CDR2 is SVGAGI. Trimming stripped 6 bases from V and 0 bases from J, with 14 bases between. Written as DNA, the CDR3 is TGTGCCAGCAGACTTACAGGGTTGGTGAACACTGAAGCTTTCTTT. It encodes CASRLTGLVNTEAFF.

DNA for the CDR3: TGCGCCAGCAGCTTACCGGACACCTATGGCTACACCTTC. It yields the protein CASSLPDTYGYTF. This rearrangement joins TRBV5-1 to TRBJ1-2, with D possibly being TRBD1 (5 bases). The germline V gene encodes CDR1 SGHRS and CDR2 YFSETQ. Trimming removed 2 bases at V and 4 bases at J, with 9 bases between. The CDR3 is 13 residues long.

CDR3 loop: CASSYSDREPNEKLFF. The CDR3 region has the DNA TGTGCCAGCAGTTACTCTGACAGGGAACCTAATGAAAAACTGTTTTTT. V gene TRBV6-6 combines with J gene TRBJ1-4, with 7 nucleotides matching TRBD1. CDR3 length: 16 amino acids. V shed 0 bases, J shed 3 bases, and the junction held 4 bases outside the gene matches. Per the germline V gene, CDR1 is MNHNY and CDR2 is SVGAGI (reference sequence).

This clone was counted a single time. CDR3 nucleotide sequence: TGTGCCAGCAGTTACTCGCTAGCAGGAGAGACCCAGTACTTC. This codes for CASSYSLAGETQYF. The chain couples TRBV6-6 to TRBJ2-5; tentative D call: TRBD2 (5 bases). V shed 0 bases and J shed 4 bases, with 9 bases lying between them. This CDR3 region has 14 residues. Germline V gene sequence: CDR1 MNHNY, CDR2 SVGAGI (reference sequence).

The gene calls are TRBV7-2 and TRBJ1-1, with 10 bases identical to TRBD1. The CDR3 runs to 14 residues. Trimming at V came to 5 bases and at J to 6 bases, leaving 6 bases not matched to a gene. The germline V gene encodes CDR1 SGHTA and CDR2 FQGNSA. CDR3 sequence: CASSPWTGGPEAFF. The CDR3, as DNA: TGTGCCAGCAGCCCTTGGACAGGGGGTCCTGAAGCTTTCTTT.